The 27 T cell receptor beta chains below come from one sample, sequenced in a study of T cell repertoires in cytomegalovirus infection (dated by TCRdb to 2018 to 2020). Their target antigens are unknown. Explained via the paper, the treatment or condition label denotes: in vitro stimulation with specific CMV peptide epitopes to enrich CMV-specific T cells. The instrument given in TCRdb is Illumina HiSeq 1500. Using fastp trimming at Q25 and MiXCR clonotype assembly, TCRdb reanalyzed the public sequencing data and kept in-frame beta chains. Rows are unified per CDR3 protein, each entry keeping the most common DNA and genes. The sample profile shows about 100,000 distinct CDR3 sequences; over 25% of them were found once. The top ten clones comprise more than 70% of the sample. The source was CD8+ T cells from cultured PBMCs, collected from culture after CMV antigen stimulation. Receptors were obtained from a human donor in good health (CMV status not recorded). Some clones in this sample may be carry-over from other donors' samples.

This clonotype was seen a few times. The chain is built from TRBV7-6 and TRBJ2-5, with a possible D match to TRBD1 (6 bases). Germline loops: CDR1 SGHVS, CDR2 FNYEAQ. Deletions cut 6 bases from V and 1 base from J, with 15 bases between. The CDR3 runs to 15 residues. CDR3 nucleotides: TGTGCCAGCAGTCCAGGGGCGACTCTCCAAGAGACCCAGTACTTC. Translated, it gives CASSPGATLQETQYF.

This clonotype was observed a handful of times. The chain joins TRBV7-6 to TRBJ1-3; perhaps TRBD1 as D (5 bases). The V end was cut by 1 base, the J end by 0 bases, with 13 bases between. The germline CDR1 and CDR2 sequences are SGHVS and FNYEAQ. The CDR3 loop spans 17 amino acids. The CDR3 DNA sequence: TGTGCCAGCAGCTTAGACAGGCTCCTTTCCTCTGGAAACACCATATATTTT. Its protein product is CASSLDRLLSSGNTIYF.

This clonotype was seen only a few times. J is TRBJ2-5 and V is TRBV7-8; TRBD2 matches 15 bases. The junction had 5 bases not matched to a gene; V was cut back by 8 bases and J by 7 bases. The germline gives CDR1 SGHVS, CDR2 FQNEAQ. This CDR3 has 14 amino acids. Written as DNA, the CDR3 is TGTGCCAGCGTAGGACTAGCGGGGGGGACGACCCAGTACTTC. Amino acid sequence: CASVGLAGGTTQYF.

The chain employs TRBV18 and TRBJ2-7; 8 bases are a match to TRBD2. Germline assignment: CDR1 KGHSH and CDR2 LQKENI. V lost 4 bases to trimming and J lost 1 base; unmatched junction nucleotides: 9. This CDR3 contains 16 residues. CDR3 coding DNA: TGTGCCAGCTCACGTCCCGGGGGGGCCGTTTCCTACGAGCAGTACTTC. Its protein product is CASSRPGGAVSYEQYF.

This chain joins TRBV27 and TRBJ1-4; 7 bases match TRBD1. J gave up 3 bases and V 6 bases, and 7 bases lay outside the gene matches. The germline gives CDR1 MNHEY, CDR2 SMNVEV (reference sequence). The CDR3 is 15 residues long. This CDR3 is CASRRQGRANEKLFF. For the CDR3, the DNA is TGTGCCAGCAGAAGACAGGGAAGGGCTAATGAAAAACTGTTTTTT. The entire variable domain, with the rest obtained from reference TRBV27 and TRBJ1-4, is as follows: EAQVTQNPRYLITVTGKKLTVTCSQNMNHEYMSWYRQDPGLGLRQIYYSMNVEVTDKGDVPEGYKVSRKEKRNFPLILESPSPNQTSLYFCASRRQGRANEKLFFGSGTQLSVL.

This clonotype turned up a few times. The genes are TRBV7-6 and TRBJ1-5, with D possibly being TRBD1 (5 bases). The germline V gene has CDR1 SGHVS and CDR2 FNYEAQ. The CDR3 runs 15 residues. The V end was cut by 1 base, the J end by 2 bases, with 9 bases between. CDR3 bases: TGTGCCAGCAGCTTAGGACAGCCCCGCAATCAGCCCCAGCATTTT. It codes for CASSLGQPRNQPQHF.

The rearrangement joins TRBV28 to TRBJ1-4; D unresolved. Germline lookup yields CDR1 MDHEN and CDR2 SYDVKM. V gave up 5 bases and J gave up 1 base, with 5 bases separating them. The CDR3 totals 13 residues. CDR3 in amino acids: CASSPLTNEKLFF. The DNA of the CDR3 is TGTGCCAGCAGTCCCCTAACTAATGAAAAACTGTTTTTT.

This chain links TRBV12-3 or TRBV12-4 with TRBJ1-1; D is uncertain. V dropped 3 bases and J dropped 1 base, with 6 bases sitting between them. The CDR3 has 13 residues. CDR3 sequence: CASSLAGNTEAFF. The CDR3 DNA reads as TGTGCCAGCAGTTTGGCGGGGAACACTGAAGCTTTCTTT.

The rearrangement joins TRBV7-2 to TRBJ1-1; TRBD1 might be the D (5 bases). From germline, CDR1 is SGHTA and CDR2 FQGNSA. CDR3 length equals 13 residues. The V and J ends lost 1 base and 4 bases respectively, with 7 bases between them. CDR3 residues: CASSLGGPTEAFF. CDR3 sequence (DNA): TGTGCCAGCAGCTTAGGGGGACCCACTGAAGCTTTCTTT. Drawing the rest from reference TRBV7-2 and TRBJ1-1, the complete variable domain is GAGVSQSPSNKVTEKGKDVELRCDPISGHTALYWYRQSLGQGLEFLIYFQGNSAPDKSGLPSDRFSAERTGGSVSTLTIQRTQQEDSAVYLCASSLGGPTEAFFGQGTRLTVV.

This chain links TRBV13 with TRBJ1-4, with 9 bases fitting TRBD1. The CDR3 contains 15 residues. Germline V gene lookup returns CDR1 PRHDT and CDR2 FYEKMQ (reference sequence). V gave up 2 bases and J gave up 6 bases; unmatched junction bases: 4. The CDR3: CASSLTGGLDEKLFF. As DNA, the CDR3 is TGTGCCAGCAGCTTAACAGGGGGCTTAGATGAAAAACTGTTTTTT. Variable domain in full (rest from reference TRBV13 and TRBJ1-4): AAGVIQSPRHLIKEKRETATLKCYPIPRHDTVYWYQQGPGQDPQFLISFYEKMQSDKGSIPDRFSAQQFSDYHSELNMSSLELGDSALYFCASSLTGGLDEKLFFGSGTQLSVL.

V is TRBV27 and J is TRBJ2-1; 8 bases map to TRBD1. The CDR3 has 17 residues. Germline CDR1 MNHEY, CDR2 SMNVEV (reference sequence). After removal of 5 bases from V and 5 bases from J, the junction contained 14 bases not matched to a gene. The CDR3 nucleotides read TGTGCCAGCAGTCCCTACAGGACAGGGAACCTGAACAATGAGCAGTTCTTC. Its protein product is CASSPYRTGNLNNEQFF.

The J gene is TRBJ2-2, the V gene TRBV4-3; 11 positions agree with TRBD2. The CDR3 is made up of 16 amino acids. Germline V CDR1 and CDR2: LGHNA, YSLEER. J lost 5 bases, V lost 3 bases, and 5 bases had no gene match. CDR3 residues: CASSHMSSGGTGELFF. CDR3 nucleotides: TGCGCCAGCAGCCATATGTCTAGCGGGGGGACCGGGGAGCTGTTTTTT.

This clonotype was seen ten or more times. V is TRBV7-6 and J is TRBJ1-2, with TRBD1 as a possible D gene (6 bases). This CDR3 has 14 amino acids. Germline CDR1 is SGHVS and CDR2 is FNYEAQ. V was trimmed by 7 bases and J by 6 bases, leaving 18 bases between them. The CDR3 here is CASTSTGGVDGYTF. CDR3 DNA sequence: TGTGCCAGCACCTCCACCGGGGGCGTCGATGGCTACACCTTC.

The CDR3, as DNA: TGTGCCAGTAGTAAGAACCACAGGGGGCCCTATGGCTACACCTTC. Translated: CASSKNHRGPYGYTF. V and J are TRBV19 and TRBJ1-2, with 9 positions matching TRBD1. The CDR3 totals 15 residues. V lost 4 bases and J lost 4; bases outside the gene matches: 7. CDR1 is LNHDA and CDR2 is SQIVND in the germline V gene (reference sequence). The entire variable domain, with the rest obtained from reference TRBV19 and TRBJ1-2, is as follows: DGGITQSPKYLFRKEGQNVTLSCEQNLNHDAMYWYRQDPGQGLRLIYYSQIVNDFQKGDIAEGYSVSREKKESFPLTVTSAQKNPTAFYLCASSKNHRGPYGYTFGSGTRLTVV.

The genes are TRBV12-3 or TRBV12-4 and TRBJ1-2; 9 bases fit TRBD1. The V and J ends lost 8 bases and 8 bases, in that order; junction bases with no gene match: 6. The CDR3 runs to 12 residues. The CDR3, as DNA: TGTGCCAGCTGGGGACAGGGACACGGCTACACCTTC. Its translation: CASWGQGHGYTF.

This clonotype has only a few counts. The CDR3 protein is CASSSGTGGFQDSNTEAFF. DNA of the CDR3: TGTGCCAGCAGTTCCGGGACAGGGGGATTCCAGGATTCGAACACTGAAGCTTTCTTT. The chain recombines TRBV28 with TRBJ1-1; 11 bases agree with TRBD1. V lost 4 bases and J lost 1; bases outside the gene matches: 14. The CDR3 runs to 19 residues. In germline, CDR1 is MDHEN, CDR2 SYDVKM.

This clonotype occurred many times. V is TRBV29-1 and J is TRBJ2-3; D is perhaps TRBD1 or TRBD2 (6 bases each). Germline V gives CDR1 SQVTM, CDR2 ANQGSEA. CDR3 length: 13 amino acids. V was shortened by 8 bases and J by 4 bases, with 16 bases between the two germline ends. In DNA, the CDR3 is TGCAGCACTGAGGGGGGCTGGCCAGATACGCAGTATTTT. Translation gives CSTEGGWPDTQYF.

This rearrangement joins TRBV5-5 to TRBJ2-5, with D hard to call. The CDR3 is made up of 14 amino acids. V was trimmed by 0 bases and J by 2 bases, leaving 8 bases between them. CDR1 and CDR2 from the germline V gene are SGHKS and YYEKEE (reference sequence). CDR3 nucleotide sequence: TGTGCCAGCAGCTTGGGCCAAAATCAAGAGACCCAGTACTTC. Protein sequence: CASSLGQNQETQYF.

This clonotype showed up just a few times. The chain is built from TRBV28 and TRBJ2-4; D not resolved. The V gene's germline CDR1 is MDHEN and CDR2 SYDVKM. The CDR3 extends over 15 amino acids. Trimming left V 0 bases short and J 8 bases short, with 14 bases between. This CDR3 is CASSLWAPSGDIQYF. CDR3 bases: TGTGCCAGCAGTTTATGGGCACCGAGTGGAGACATTCAGTACTTC.

This clonotype was seen many times. V usage is TRBV6-1 and J usage is TRBJ1-6; a weak D match, TRBD1 (6 bases). CDR1 MNHNS and CDR2 SASEGT come from the germline V gene. The CDR3 is made up of 14 amino acids. V lost 5 bases and J lost 7, with 12 bases in between. The CDR3 loop reads CASSPGQKNSPLHF. CDR3 coding DNA: TGTGCCAGCAGTCCCGGACAGAAGAATTCACCCCTCCACTTT.

This clonotype was detected many times. The rearrangement joins TRBV19 to TRBJ1-2, with D perhaps matching TRBD1 (6 bases). The CDR3 extends over 13 amino acids. Germline-derived CDR1 and CDR2 are LNHDA and SQIVND (reference sequence). Trimming cost V 5 bases and J 4 bases, with 11 bases left between them. Here the CDR3 DNA reads TGTGCCAGTAGTCTAGGGACATCCTATGGCTACACCTTC. Protein sequence: CASSLGTSYGYTF.

The chain combines TRBV27 with TRBJ1-1; D is undetermined. The germline gives CDR1 MNHEY, CDR2 SMNVEV (reference sequence). The CDR3 has 13 residues. V was cut by 3 bases and J by 4 bases, with 9 bases left in between. DNA of the CDR3: TGTGCCAGCAGTTTCAACCCCGGCACTGAAGCTTTCTTT. Its protein is CASSFNPGTEAFF.

V and J are TRBV2 and TRBJ2-1; TRBD1 or TRBD2 may be the D gene (5 bases each). The CDR3 is 12 amino acids. From germline, CDR1 is SNHLY and CDR2 FYNNEI. Between the trimmed V and J ends, which lost 8 bases and 2 bases, there was a span of 7 bases. The CDR3 region is CASGGAYNEQFF. The CDR3 DNA reads as TGTGCCAGCGGGGGAGCCTACAATGAGCAGTTCTTC.

CDR3 bases: TGTGCCAGCAGCCTAGAGGCTGAAAACACTGAAGCTTTCTTT. This codes for CASSLEAENTEAFF. The rearrangement links TRBV7-6 to TRBJ1-1; D unresolved. CDR3 length: 14 amino acids. V lost 5 bases and J lost 2, with 12 bases in between. From germline, CDR1 is SGHVS and CDR2 FNYEAQ.

This chain joins TRBV7-9 and TRBJ1-2, with a possible D match to TRBD1 (5 bases). V lost 5 bases and J lost 5, with 12 bases in between. The V gene's germline CDR1 is SEHNR and CDR2 FQNEAQ (reference sequence). This CDR3 contains 13 residues. CDR3 nucleotides: TGTGCCAGCAGCCCACCCGGGACGTATGGCTACACCTTC. It specifies CASSPPGTYGYTF.

This clonotype was seen a few times. V gene TRBV7-9 combines with J gene TRBJ2-3; TRBD1 matches 10 bases. The CDR3 is 16 amino acids. V was pared by 5 bases and J by 0 bases, with 5 bases of the junction left unmatched. Germline CDR1 and CDR2: SEHNR and FQNEAQ (reference sequence). The CDR3 is CASSPRTGGSTDTQYF. The CDR3 nucleotides are TGTGCCAGCAGCCCGCGGACAGGGGGAAGCACAGATACGCAGTATTTT.

This clonotype was seen a few times. The genes are TRBV6-1 and TRBJ1-5; perhaps TRBD1 as D (5 bases). CDR3 length: 15 amino acids. Trimming removed 6 bases from V and 0 bases from J, with 12 bases in between. Per the germline V gene, CDR1 is MNHNS and CDR2 is SASEGT. CDR3 region: CASRDTPYSNQPQHF. As DNA, the CDR3 is TGTGCCAGCAGGGACACGCCGTATAGCAATCAGCCCCAGCATTTT.